A single sample is the source of the 31 T cell receptor beta chains below, sequenced in a study of blood T cell repertoires in COVID-19. TCRdb keeps only in-frame clones here, not all; method: immunoSEQ multiplex PCR. This sample carries approximately 170,000 clones, about four fifths of them seen once, and the ten largest clones take less than 15%. Sequenced material: PBMCs or T cells enriched from blood (not recorded which). All receptors come from a man aged 45-65 years who had recovered from COVID-19.

The gene calls are TRBV14 and TRBJ1-1; D is ambiguous. V was clipped by 3 bases and J by 3 bases, with 8 bases between them. Looked up from germline, CDR1 is SGHDN and CDR2 is FVKESK. CDR3 length equals 13 residues. CDR3 sequence reads: CASSQIAYTEAFF. DNA for the CDR3: TGTGCCAGCAGCCAGATAGCTTACACTGAAGCTTTCTTT. The full variable domain, in which reference TRBV14 and TRBJ1-1 provide the parts outside the CDR3, is EAGVTQFPSHSVIEKGQTVTLRCDPISGHDNLYWYRRVMGKEIKFLLHFVKESKQDESGMPNNRFLAERTGGTYSTLKVQPAELEDSGVYFCASSQIAYTEAFFGQGTRLTVV.

The chain joins TRBV19 to TRBJ1-5; maybe TRBD1 (6 bases). The V gene lost 5 bases and the J gene lost 2 bases, with 22 bases spanning the gap. Looked up from germline, CDR1 is LNHDA and CDR2 is SQIVND (reference sequence). This CDR3 has 18 residues. The CDR3 region is CASSPRQVVGSGNQPQHF. CDR3 nucleotides: TGTGCCAGTAGTCCCCGACAGGTAGTGGGAAGTGGCAATCAGCCCCAGCATTTT. The variable domain in full, with the rest retrieved from reference TRBV19 and TRBJ1-5, is DGGITQSPKYLFRKEGQNVTLSCEQNLNHDAMYWYRQDPGQGLRLIYYSQIVNDFQKGDIAEGYSVSREKKESFPLTVTSAQKNPTAFYLCASSPRQVVGSGNQPQHFGDGTRLSIL.

The chain uses TRBV5-1 and TRBJ2-5, with D tentatively TRBD2 (5 bases). Germline V CDR1 and CDR2: SGHRS, YFSETQ. V was pared by 1 base and J by 2 bases, with 15 bases between. This CDR3 contains 16 residues. Here the CDR3 reads CASSLRGLTFQETQYF. The CDR3 nucleotides are TGCGCCAGCAGCTTGAGAGGACTCACTTTTCAAGAGACCCAGTACTTC.

The V gene is TRBV18, the J gene TRBJ1-4; no firm D call. The V end lost 3 bases, the J end lost 3 bases, and 14 bases lay between the germline ends. Germline values: CDR1 KGHSH, CDR2 LQKENI. This CDR3 has 16 residues. CDR3 DNA: TGTGCCAGCTCACCTCGGCAGGTGGGTCCTAATGAAAAACTGTTTTTT. It is translated as CASSPRQVGPNEKLFF.

This clone was seen only a few times. The gene calls are TRBV7-8 and TRBJ2-1; 9 bases line up with TRBD2. Germline-derived CDR1 and CDR2 are SGHVS and FQNEAQ. The CDR3 is made up of 15 amino acids. Germline trimming cut 6 bases from V and 7 bases from J; bases unmatched to any gene: 10. The CDR3: CASSHSRGGGNEQFF. CDR3 bases: TGTGCCAGCAGTCATTCGCGGGGGGGCGGAAATGAGCAGTTCTTC.

Here the CDR3 DNA reads TGTGCCACCAGCACGACTCCCAACACCGGGGAGCTGTTTTTT. Its protein product is CATSTTPNTGELFF. The rearrangement uses TRBV15 and TRBJ2-2; D is unclear. The germline V gene encodes CDR1 LNHNV and CDR2 YYDKDF (reference sequence). The V end lost 4 bases, the J end lost 2 bases, and 8 bases lay between the germline ends. The length of the CDR3 is 14 residues. The whole variable domain, filled in from reference TRBV15 and TRBJ2-2, reads DAMVIQNPRYQVTQFGKPVTLSCSQTLNHNVMYWYQQKSSQAPKLLFHYYDKDFNNEADTPDNFQSRRPNTSFCFLDIRSPGLGDTAMYLCATSTTPNTGELFFGEGSRLTVL.

This clone appeared once. Written as DNA, the CDR3 is TGTGCCAGCAGCATGGGACAGGAGACCCAGTACTTC. This gives the protein CASSMGQETQYF. The chain couples TRBV5-5 to TRBJ2-5; 7 bases agree with TRBD1. V lost 4 bases to trimming and J lost 5 bases; unmatched junction nucleotides: 2. CDR3 length equals 12 residues. CDR1 and CDR2 from the germline V gene are SGHKS and YYEKEE (reference sequence).

The J gene is TRBJ2-7, the V gene TRBV7-2; D is possibly TRBD2 (6 bases). This CDR3 is built from 15 residues. V dropped 1 base and J dropped 4 bases, with 14 bases sitting between them. CDR1 and CDR2 (germline): SGHTA, FQGNSA. CDR3 in amino acids: CASSLGGEPFYEQYF. The CDR3 region has the DNA TGTGCCAGCAGCTTAGGCGGGGAACCCTTTTACGAGCAGTACTTC.

This clone was seen more than once but under ten times. This chain joins TRBV6-6 and TRBJ1-2; 9 nucleotides match TRBD1. Germline V gene lookup returns CDR1 MNHNY and CDR2 SVGAGI (reference sequence). This CDR3 is 13 amino acids long. The V and J ends lost 6 bases and 5 bases, in that order; junction bases with no gene match: 4. CDR3 in amino acids: CASSSDRGYGYTF. In DNA form, the CDR3 reads TGTGCCAGCAGCTCCGACAGGGGGTATGGCTACACCTTC.

The rearrangement links TRBV18 to TRBJ2-5; 8 bases match TRBD1. Trimming took 3 bases from V and 2 from J; bases not matched to a gene: 2. The CDR3 has 14 amino acids. The germline CDR1 and CDR2 sequences are KGHSH and LQKENI. The CDR3 here is CASSPRQGQETQYF. The CDR3 nucleotides are TGTGCCAGCTCACCTAGACAGGGGCAAGAGACCCAGTACTTC.

This chain joins TRBV2 and TRBJ1-5; D may be TRBD1 (6 bases). CDR1 is SNHLY and CDR2 is FYNNEI in the germline V gene. The CDR3 totals 14 residues. V was trimmed by 3 bases and J by 4 bases, leaving 10 bases between them. The CDR3 here is CASSDRQGNQPQHF. The CDR3 DNA is TGTGCCAGCAGTGACCGCCAGGGGAATCAGCCCCAGCATTTT. Looking up the rest from reference TRBV2 and TRBJ1-5 gives the full variable domain: EPEVTQTPSHQVTQMGQEVILRCVPISNHLYFYWYRQILGQKVEFLVSFYNNEISEKSEIFDDQFSVERPDGSNFTLKIRSTKLEDSAMYFCASSDRQGNQPQHFGDGTRLSIL.

The rearrangement links TRBV18 to TRBJ1-3, with TRBD1 as a possible D gene (6 bases). V was clipped by 6 bases and J by 4 bases, with 16 bases between them. Germline CDR1 and CDR2: KGHSH and LQKENI. The length of the CDR3 is 15 residues. The CDR3 sequence: CASSLRGAAGNTIYF. In DNA, the CDR3 is TGTGCCAGCTCCCTCCGGGGGGCTGCCGGAAACACCATATATTTT.

On this clone itself: The same CDR3 also results from other DNA sequences found in this sample. CDR3 sequence reads: CASSTTGTGVEKLFF. The CDR3, as DNA: TGTGCCAGCAGTACGACCGGGACAGGGGTTGAAAAACTGTTTTTT. The rearrangement uses TRBV28 and TRBJ1-4; 10 bases are a match to TRBD1. CDR1 MDHEN and CDR2 SYDVKM come from the germline V gene. This CDR3 spans 15 amino acids. V was pared by 5 bases and J by 7 bases, with 7 bases of the junction left unmatched.

This rearrangement joins TRBV6-6 to TRBJ1-6; TRBD1 matches 8 bases. The CDR3 runs 15 residues. Germline CDR1 MNHNY, CDR2 SVGAGI (reference sequence). Trimming removed 0 bases from V and 14 bases from J; junction bases left unmatched: 9. The CDR3 DNA reads TGTGCCAGCAGTTACTCGGGACAGGTCAAGGCGACCCTCCACTTT. This codes for CASSYSGQVKATLHF.

This chain uses TRBV29-1 with TRBJ1-1, with TRBD1 as a possible D gene (5 bases). V shed 5 bases and J shed 1 base, with 17 bases lying between them. The CDR3 is made up of 15 amino acids. CDR1 is SQVTM and CDR2 is ANQGSEA in the germline V gene. CDR3 sequence reads: CSVMGGGTRNTEAFF. The CDR3 bases are TGCAGCGTTATGGGTGGCGGGACTCGGAACACTGAAGCTTTCTTT.

The chain carries TRBV11-2 and TRBJ1-3; D is uncertain. Germline assignment: CDR1 SGHAT and CDR2 FQNNGV. V lost 5 bases and J lost 4, with 18 bases in between. The CDR3 totals 16 residues. CDR3 sequence reads: CASSPGSTAPGNTIYF. CDR3 bases: TGTGCCAGCAGCCCGGGGTCCACCGCGCCCGGAAACACCATATATTTT.

This clone was recorded a few times. V usage is TRBV30 and J usage is TRBJ1-1; D is undetermined. Trimming left V 1 base short and J 6 bases short, with 9 bases between. Germline CDR1 GTSNPN, CDR2 SVGIG (reference sequence). The length of the CDR3 is 12 residues. CDR3 protein: CAWSARIAEAFF. The CDR3 bases are TGTGCCTGGAGTGCTAGAATAGCTGAAGCTTTCTTT.

The chain is built from TRBV11-2 and TRBJ1-2; D is unclear. This CDR3 is built from 13 residues. Germline CDR1 and CDR2: SGHAT and FQNNGV. V lost 2 bases and J 3 bases, leaving 7 bases between the germline ends. The CDR3 region is CASSLQRDYGYTF. The CDR3 nucleotides are TGTGCCAGCAGCTTACAGCGTGACTATGGCTACACCTTC.

The J gene is TRBJ2-3, the V gene TRBV3-1 (or the pseudogene TRBV3-2); D may be TRBD2 (7 bases). The CDR3 runs 15 residues. Per germline, CDR1 LGHDT and CDR2 YNNKEL (reference sequence). Trimming left V 0 bases short and J 7 bases short, with 14 bases between. The CDR3 DNA reads as TGTGCCAGCAGCCAAGACGGCGGGGGCTATAATACGCAGTATTTT. Translating it yields CASSQDGGGYNTQYF.

The chain couples TRBV2 to TRBJ2-7; the match to TRBD1 covers 9 bases. The CDR3 spans 15 residues. The V gene end was trimmed by 6 bases and the J gene end by 0 bases; junction bases not matched to a gene: 6. Per the germline V gene, CDR1 is SNHLY and CDR2 is FYNNEI. CDR3 sequence (DNA): TGTGCCAGCAGAGCTGACAGGGGGAGCTCCTACGAGCAGTACTTC. It specifies CASRADRGSSYEQYF.

Regarding this clone: At one boundary the junction diverges from the germline segment, which might be a read error. The chain links TRBV7-9 to TRBJ2-5; the match to TRBD1 covers 8 bases. Per the germline V gene, CDR1 is SEHNR and CDR2 is FQNEAQ (reference sequence). The CDR3 sequence is 16 residues long. The CDR3 sequence is CASSLGQGTLRETQYF. Written as DNA, the CDR3 is TGTGCCAGCAGTTTAGGACAGGGAACCCTCAGAGAGACCCAGTACTTC.

The chain recombines TRBV7-2 with TRBJ2-7; perhaps TRBD1 as D (5 bases). CDR3 length equals 12 residues. Trimming stripped 3 bases from V and 6 bases from J, with 9 bases between. Germline CDR1 SGHTA, CDR2 FQGNSA. CDR3 bases: TGTGCCAGCAGCTTGGACATTAGCGAGCAGTACTTC. Protein sequence: CASSLDISEQYF. Using reference TRBV7-2 and TRBJ2-7 for the parts outside the CDR3, the full variable domain is GAGVSQSPSNKVTEKGKDVELRCDPISGHTALYWYRQSLGQGLEFLIYFQGNSAPDKSGLPSDRFSAERTGGSVSTLTIQRTQQEDSAVYLCASSLDISEQYFGPGTRLTVT.

The rearrangement joins TRBV19 to TRBJ1-2; D unresolved. Trimming left V 5 bases short and J 5 bases short, with 12 bases between. The germline V gene has CDR1 LNHDA and CDR2 SQIVND (reference sequence). This CDR3 region has 13 residues. CDR3 protein: CASSPSTTYGYTF. The CDR3 bases are TGTGCCAGTAGTCCATCGACAACTTATGGCTACACCTTC.

The chain couples TRBV7-9 to TRBJ1-4; D not resolved. This CDR3 spans 12 amino acids. CDR1 is SEHNR, CDR2 FQNEAQ, per germline (reference sequence). V lost 6 bases to trimming and J lost 5 bases, with 7 bases between them. CDR3 in DNA: TGTGCCAGCAGGGACTTAAATGAAAAACTGTTTTTT. Protein product: CASRDLNEKLFF.

This chain connects TRBV6-5 to TRBJ1-2, with no clear D. V gave up 7 bases and J gave up 3 bases, with 18 bases separating them. The CDR3 length is 15 residues. Germline loops: CDR1 MNHEY, CDR2 SVGAGI. For the CDR3, the DNA is TGTGCCAGCACCTCACGGGGTGCGAGGGACTATGGCTACACCTTC. Translating gives CASTSRGARDYGYTF.

V is TRBV6-5 and J is TRBJ1-5; maybe TRBD1 (5 bases). CDR3 size: 15 residues. Germline V gives CDR1 MNHEY, CDR2 SVGAGI. V was clipped by 7 bases and J by 7 bases, with 20 bases between them. CDR3 in DNA: TGTGCCAGCACTCCCCGTCAGGGAGGGCCCCAGCCCCAGCATTTT. It translates to CASTPRQGGPQPQHF.

V is TRBV7-9 and J is TRBJ1-1; D is unclear. The V gene's germline CDR1 is SEHNR and CDR2 FQNEAQ (reference sequence). The CDR3 contains 14 residues. V dropped 7 bases and J dropped 3 bases, with 15 bases sitting between them. The CDR3 region has the DNA TGTGCCAGCACCTATATACCGGGTGACACTGAAGCTTTCTTT. This codes for CASTYIPGDTEAFF.

This chain links TRBV6-5 with TRBJ1-6; D may be TRBD1 (5 bases). The germline V gene encodes CDR1 MNHEY and CDR2 SVGAGI. The CDR3 contains 15 residues. Trimming took 6 bases from V and 9 from J, leaving 18 bases between them. The CDR3 region is CASSTVWGGSSPLHF. For the CDR3, the DNA is TGTGCCAGCAGCACGGTGTGGGGGGGGAGTTCACCCCTCCACTTT.

V gene TRBV14 combines with J gene TRBJ2-4; 9 positions agree with TRBD1. The CDR3 has 13 residues. Germline V gives CDR1 SGHDN, CDR2 FVKESK. The V segment lost 11 bases and the J segment 6 bases; nucleotides outside the gene matches: 8. The CDR3 spells CASAPGQGNIQYF. The CDR3 nucleotides read TGTGCCTCCGCTCCGGGACAGGGAAACATTCAGTACTTC.

V usage is TRBV5-5 and J usage is TRBJ1-5; the D is unclear. Germline V gives CDR1 SGHKS, CDR2 YYEKEE (reference sequence). This CDR3 is built from 14 residues. The V and J ends lost 2 bases and 4 bases respectively, with 10 bases between them. The CDR3 DNA is TGTGCCAGCAGCTTTCCAGGTACAAATCAGCCCCAGCATTTT. Residues: CASSFPGTNQPQHF.

V gene TRBV5-6 combines with J gene TRBJ1-2, with a weak D call TRBD1 (6 bases). The CDR3 is 15 amino acids. The V end was cut by 4 bases, the J end by 0 bases, with 13 bases between. Germline V gene sequence: CDR1 SGHDT, CDR2 YYEEEE. CDR3 residues: CASSPRDKTNYGYTF. CDR3 in DNA: TGTGCCAGCAGCCCAAGGGACAAGACTAACTATGGCTACACCTTC.